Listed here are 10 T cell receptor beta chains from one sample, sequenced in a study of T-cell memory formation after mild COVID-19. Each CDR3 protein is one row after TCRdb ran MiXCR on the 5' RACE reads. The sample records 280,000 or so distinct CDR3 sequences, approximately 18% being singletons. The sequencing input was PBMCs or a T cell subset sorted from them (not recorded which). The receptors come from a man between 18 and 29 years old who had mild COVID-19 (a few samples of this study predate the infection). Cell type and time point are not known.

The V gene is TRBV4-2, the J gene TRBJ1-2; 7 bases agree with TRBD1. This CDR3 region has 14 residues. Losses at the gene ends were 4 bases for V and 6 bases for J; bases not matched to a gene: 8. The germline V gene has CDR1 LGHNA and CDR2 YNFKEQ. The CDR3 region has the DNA TGTGCCAGCAGCCCGAGGGCAGGGGGGGATGGCTACACCTTC. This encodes CASSPRAGGDGYTF.

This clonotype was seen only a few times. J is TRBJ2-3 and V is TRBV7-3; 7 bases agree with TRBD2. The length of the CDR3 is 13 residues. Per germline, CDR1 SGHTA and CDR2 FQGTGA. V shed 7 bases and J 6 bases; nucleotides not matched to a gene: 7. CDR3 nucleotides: TGTGCCAGCAAACGACTAGCAACCGATACGCAGTATTTT. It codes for CASKRLATDTQYF. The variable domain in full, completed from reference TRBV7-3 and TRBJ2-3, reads GAGVSQTPSNKVTEKGKYVELRCDPISGHTALYWYRQSLGQGPEFLIYFQGTGAADDSGLPNDRFFAVRPEGSVSTLKIQRTERGDSAVYLCASKRLATDTQYFGPGTRLTVL.

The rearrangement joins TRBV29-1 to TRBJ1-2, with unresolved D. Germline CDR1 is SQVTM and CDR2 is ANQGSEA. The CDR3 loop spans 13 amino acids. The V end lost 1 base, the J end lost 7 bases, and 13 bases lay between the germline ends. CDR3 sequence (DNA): TGCAGCGTTGAAGGGGCGGGCGGTGGTGGCTACACCTTC. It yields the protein CSVEGAGGGGYTF.

CDR3 nucleotides: TGCGCCAGCAGCCCAAGATGGGGGACAGAGTACCAAGAGACCCAGTACTTC. This codes for CASSPRWGTEYQETQYF. The chain couples TRBV4-3 to TRBJ2-5; 7 bases line up with TRBD1. Germline lookup yields CDR1 LGHNA and CDR2 YSLEER. CDR3 length: 17 residues. J gave up 0 bases and V 4 bases, and 11 bases lay outside the gene matches.

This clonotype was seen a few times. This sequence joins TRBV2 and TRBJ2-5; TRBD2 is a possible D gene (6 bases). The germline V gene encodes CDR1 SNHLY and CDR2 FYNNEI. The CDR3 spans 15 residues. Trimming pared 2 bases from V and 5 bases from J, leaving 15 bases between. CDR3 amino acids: CASSEWRGAGETQYF. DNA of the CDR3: TGTGCCAGCAGTGAATGGAGGGGCGCGGGGGAGACCCAGTACTTC.

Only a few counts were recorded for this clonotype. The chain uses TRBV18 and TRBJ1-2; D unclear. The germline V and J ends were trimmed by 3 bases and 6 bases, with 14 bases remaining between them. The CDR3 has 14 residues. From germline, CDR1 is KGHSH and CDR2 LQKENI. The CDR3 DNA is TGTGCCAGCTCACCTCGGCACCCCATTCATGGCTACACCTTC. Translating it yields CASSPRHPIHGYTF.

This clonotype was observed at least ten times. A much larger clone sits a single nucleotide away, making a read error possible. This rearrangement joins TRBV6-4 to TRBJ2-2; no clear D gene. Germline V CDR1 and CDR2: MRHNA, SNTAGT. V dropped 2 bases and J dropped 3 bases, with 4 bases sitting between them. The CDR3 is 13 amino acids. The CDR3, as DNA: TGTGCCAGCAGTGACGGGGACACCGGGGAGCTGTTTTTT. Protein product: CASSDGDTGELFF.

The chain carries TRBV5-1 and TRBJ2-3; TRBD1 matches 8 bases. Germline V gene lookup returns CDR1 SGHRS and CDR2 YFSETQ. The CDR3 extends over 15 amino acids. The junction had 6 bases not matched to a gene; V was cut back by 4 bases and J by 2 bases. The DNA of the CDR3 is TGCGCCAGCAGCGGGGACAGGAGAATCACAGATACGCAGTATTTT. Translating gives CASSGDRRITDTQYF. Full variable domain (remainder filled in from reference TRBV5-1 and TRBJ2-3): KAGVTQTPRYLIKTRGQQVTLSCSPISGHRSVSWYQQTPGQGLQFLFEYFSETQRNKGNFPGRFSGRQFSNSRSEMNVSTLELGDSALYLCASSGDRRITDTQYFGPGTRLTVL.

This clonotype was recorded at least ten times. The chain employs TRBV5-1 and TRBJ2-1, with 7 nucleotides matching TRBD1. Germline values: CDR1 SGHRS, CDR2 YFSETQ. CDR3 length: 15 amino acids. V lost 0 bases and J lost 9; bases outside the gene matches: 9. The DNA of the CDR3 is TGCGCCAGCAGCTTGGAGGAGGCAGGGGGTGGTGAGCAGTTCTTC. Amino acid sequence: CASSLEEAGGGEQFF.

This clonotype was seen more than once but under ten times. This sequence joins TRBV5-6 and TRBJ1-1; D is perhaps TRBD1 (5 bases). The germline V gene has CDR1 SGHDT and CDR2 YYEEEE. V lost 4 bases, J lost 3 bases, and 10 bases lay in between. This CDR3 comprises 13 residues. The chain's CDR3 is CASSPGGYTEAFF. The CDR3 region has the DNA TGTGCCAGCAGCCCCGGGGGGTACACTGAAGCTTTCTTT.